This TCR beta chain was recorded in a study of cytomegalovirus exposure and HLA in healthy donors. The PCR was carried out with 60 Vbeta primers and 13 Jbeta primers. Sequenced by immunoSEQ multiplex PCR; TCRdb stores in-frame clones only, minus some. The clone table shows just over 40,000 clones, with the ten largest holding 6.2%. In germline, CDR1 is MNHEY, CDR2 SVGAGI. This CDR3 contains 14 residues. V gave up 6 bases and J gave up 5 bases; unmatched junction bases: 5. The V gene is TRBV6-5, the J gene TRBJ2-2; 8 bases line up with TRBD1. The TCR sequence derives from a man aged 30 to 45 in good health and CMV-seronegative. Sequenced sample: PBMCs. CDR3 protein: CASRKTGVTGELFF. For the CDR3, the DNA is TGTGCCAGCAGGAAGACAGGGGTGACCGGGGAGCTGTTTTTT.